This T cell receptor (beta chain) was retrieved from a study of T cell responses to AZD1222 COVID-19 vaccine. Trimming cost V 4 bases and J 5 bases; bases outside gene matches: 2. Germline CDR1 reads SGHAT; CDR2 reads FQNNGV. The CDR3 is 14 amino acids. The data were produced by immunoSEQ multiplex PCR, yet TCRdb's version contains in-frame clones alone and is incomplete. Among roughly 45,000 clones listed, 80% to 85% were seen once. Findings of the study overall: Increases in Spike-specific TCR breadth and depth were seen after two AZD1222 doses.

About this clone: The antigen remains unidentified.

The starting material was peripheral blood, obtained 28 days after the second AZD1222 dose. This chain connects TRBV11-2 to TRBJ1-2; 12 nucleotides agree with TRBD1. This clonotype originated in an adult who received the AZD1222 COVID-19 vaccine. As DNA, the CDR3 is TGTGCCAGCAGCTGGGACAGGGGGCCATATGGCTACACCTTC. This codes for CASSWDRGPYGYTF.